This note documents a single T cell receptor beta chain sequence. The antigen remains unidentified. This sample's treatment: some 20 received Ad26.COV2.S at low or high dose, single or two shots; roughly five received placebo; per-sample allocation not given. Specimen acquisition occurred on day 63 following the initial vaccine or placebo injection. This record belongs to a study of Ad26.COV2.S vaccination and SARS-CoV-2 variants. Looking at the study overall: Participants got Ad26.COV2.S intramuscularly, once or twice 56 days apart. Study-level results: Total responses of T cells may have been underestimated by the analyses of TCR breadth and depth. Breadth, reportedly substantial, characterized the spike-specific CD8+ and CD4+ T cell responses after vaccination.

This table comes from immunoSEQ multiplex PCR, and its TCRdb copy is limited to in-frame clones, with some not included. Found here are about 680,000 clones, approximately 88% of them singletons; the top ten hold approximately 1.5%. The source material was peripheral blood, sampled in a trial of Ad26.COV2.S vaccine versus placebo. This clonotype was obtained from a person between 18 and 59 years old who received the Ad26.COV2.S COVID-19 vaccine or a placebo.

The CDR3 region is CSVVTGVGGYEQYF. DNA of the CDR3: TGCAGCGTTGTCACAGGGGTTGGCGGCTACGAGCAGTACTTC. The chain employs TRBV29-1 and TRBJ2-7; TRBD1 matches at 7 bases. The CDR3 is made up of 14 amino acids. CDR1 and CDR2 from the germline V gene are SQVTM and ANQGSEA. Trimming cost V 4 bases and J 3 bases; bases outside gene matches: 9.